This entry concerns a single TCR beta chain. The sample belongs to a study of tumor-infiltrating lymphocytes in oesophageal squamous cell carcinoma. TCRdb re-derived calls from the PCR reads in MiXCR, one entry per CDR3 protein. Here the sample spans under 20,000 distinct CDR3 sequences, around 43% being singletons. The CDR3 runs 14 residues. The V end lost 2 bases, the J end lost 13 bases, and 19 bases lay between the germline ends. CDR1 is SGHRS, CDR2 YFSETQ, per germline. The chain links TRBV5-1 to TRBJ2-1; weak D call: TRBD1 (7 bases). Sequencing was done on a sample of blood. The sequence derives from a male donor with esophageal squamous cell carcinoma. The CDR3 reads CASSLQGSRETQFF. DNA of the CDR3: TGCGCCAGCAGCTTACAGGGGTCTCGGGAGACCCAGTTCTTC.